These 20 T cell receptor beta chains share one sample of origin, sequenced in a study of T cells in Graves' hyperthyroidism and ophthalmopathy. The source material, RNA transcripts, was used to amplify TCR beta CDR3 regions. TCR CDR3 regions were first amplified by RT-PCR with HTBI primers. From the multiplex PCR reads, TCRdb called clonotypes with MiXCR, one entry per CDR3 protein. Here the sample spans around 540,000 distinct CDR3 sequences, about half being singletons. Sequenced input: peripheral blood or thyroid tissue (not recorded which). Source of these receptors: a woman aged 18-29 years with Graves' hyperthyroidism.

This clonotype was observed many times. The chain joins TRBV7-2 to TRBJ1-1, with D possibly being TRBD1 (5 bases). V lost 1 base to trimming and J lost 0 bases, with 12 bases between them. The CDR3 length is 16 residues. Per the germline V gene, CDR1 is SGHTA and CDR2 is FQGNSA. CDR3 sequence (DNA): TGTGCCAGCAGCTTAGGTCCCGGGGGGATGAACACTGAAGCTTTCTTT. This sequence encodes CASSLGPGGMNTEAFF.

In this sample, this clonotype turned up many times. The chain links TRBV10-2 to TRBJ2-2; 9 nucleotides match TRBD2. Looked up from germline, CDR1 is WSHSY and CDR2 is SAAADI. The V and J ends lost 6 bases and 4 bases, in that order; junction bases with no gene match: 6. The CDR3 contains 15 residues. The CDR3 sequence is CASRTSGAGTGELFF. CDR3 DNA sequence: TGCGCCAGCAGGACTAGCGGAGCGGGCACCGGGGAGCTGTTTTTT.

This clonotype was detected only once. This may be a read error: a much more frequent sequence differs by one nucleotide. The CDR3 loop reads CASGGRDQPQHF. The CDR3 coding sequence is TGTGCCAGCGGGGGGCGCGATCAGCCCCAGCATTTT. The V gene is TRBV2, the J gene TRBJ1-5; weak D call: TRBD1 (6 bases). The CDR3 is 12 residues long. Looked up from germline, CDR1 is SNHLY and CDR2 is FYNNEI. The V and J ends lost 8 bases and 5 bases respectively, with 10 bases between them.

The chain couples TRBV29-1 to TRBJ1-2, with 7 bases matching TRBD1. Germline CDR1 and CDR2: SQVTM and ANQGSEA. J lost 2 bases, V lost 8 bases, and 11 bases had no gene match. CDR3 length: 14 amino acids. CDR3 amino acids: CSLGDRELNYGYTF. DNA of the CDR3: TGCAGCTTGGGAGACAGGGAGTTAAACTATGGCTACACCTTC.

The gene calls are TRBV7-9 and TRBJ2-7; 9 positions agree with TRBD2. There are 15 residues in the CDR3. CDR1 is SEHNR, CDR2 FQNEAQ, per germline (reference sequence). Trimming removed 6 bases from V and 2 bases from J; junction bases left unmatched: 8. As DNA, the CDR3 is TGTGCCAGCAGTACGCCGGGACTAGCAGCCTACGAGCAGTACTTC. Its translation is CASSTPGLAAYEQYF.

This clonotype was recorded at least ten times. The rearrangement links TRBV19 to TRBJ1-6; unclear D gene. V was pared by 4 bases and J by 8 bases, with 12 bases between. The CDR3 runs to 14 residues. From germline, CDR1 is LNHDA and CDR2 SQIVND (reference sequence). Here the CDR3 DNA reads TGTGCCAGTAGTAGTCGCGTCGGCGATTCACCCCTCCACTTT. This sequence encodes CASSSRVGDSPLHF.

The V call is TRBV25-1, the J call TRBJ1-1; 8 bases agree with TRBD1. Per germline, CDR1 MGHDK and CDR2 SYGVNS. Losses at the gene ends were 3 bases for V and 1 base for J; bases not matched to a gene: 4. This CDR3 is built from 15 residues. CDR3 DNA: TGTGCCAGCAGTGACAGGGGGCGGGCGAACACTGAAGCTTTCTTT. Residues: CASSDRGRANTEAFF. Together with reference TRBV25-1 and TRBJ1-1, the CDR3 gives the full variable domain: EADIYQTPRYLVIGTGKKITLECSQTMGHDKMYWYQQDPGMELHLIHYSYGVNSTEKGDLSSESTVSRIRTEHFPLTLESARPSHTSQYLCASSDRGRANTEAFFGQGTRLTVV.

The chain has TRBV9 and TRBJ1-4, with D tentatively TRBD1 (6 bases). The germline V gene has CDR1 SGDLS and CDR2 YYNGEE. This CDR3 spans 14 amino acids. V lost 3 bases, J lost 6 bases, and 12 bases lay in between. This CDR3 reads CASSGTTGDEKLFF. The CDR3 DNA sequence: TGTGCCAGCAGCGGAACGACAGGAGATGAAAAACTGTTTTTT.

The genes are TRBV7-2 and TRBJ1-6; D not resolved. The CDR3 sequence is 15 residues long. V lost 1 base and J lost 13, with 17 bases in between. The germline V gene encodes CDR1 SGHTA and CDR2 FQGNSA. The DNA for the CDR3 is TGTGCCAGCAGCTTAGAGCCACCGGCATTTGCCCCCCTCCACTTT. It is translated as CASSLEPPAFAPLHF.

This chain links TRBV20-1 with TRBJ1-1; 7 bases line up with TRBD1. V was clipped by 7 bases and J by 0 bases; unmatched bases: 8. Germline CDR1 reads DFQATT; CDR2 reads SNEGSKA (reference sequence). The CDR3 has 14 amino acids. As DNA, the CDR3 is TGCAGTGGGTCAGGGGGTCACATGAACACTGAAGCTTTCTTT. Protein: CSGSGGHMNTEAFF.

The chain links TRBV2 to TRBJ1-2; maybe TRBD1 (5 bases). Germline V gene data show CDR1 as SNHLY and CDR2 as FYNNEI. The CDR3 loop spans 13 amino acids. V lost 1 base to trimming and J lost 7 bases, with 10 bases between them. The CDR3 loop reads CASSEGPRGGYTF. The CDR3 bases are TGTGCCAGCAGTGAAGGACCTAGGGGTGGCTACACCTTC.

To note about this clonotype: It may be a read error: a sequence one base away is much more abundant. V is TRBV20-1 and J is TRBJ2-5; D ambiguous. V was clipped by 5 bases and J by 4 bases, with 11 bases between them. The CDR3 covers 12 residues. The germline V gene has CDR1 DFQATT and CDR2 SNEGSKA (reference sequence). As DNA, the CDR3 is TGCAGTGCTGGACCGGATGCAGAGACCCAGTACTTC. Translating it yields CSAGPDAETQYF.

The chain combines TRBV25-1 with TRBJ1-6; D is unclear. The CDR3 sequence is 18 residues long. Germline loops: CDR1 MGHDK, CDR2 SYGVNS. Trimming removed 4 bases from V and 6 bases from J, with 22 bases in between. DNA of the CDR3: TGTGCCAGCAGTGGGGGAGGCAGCTCCGGGTCTTTTAATTCACCCCTCCACTTT. Translation: CASSGGGSSGSFNSPLHF.

The J gene is TRBJ1-6, the V gene TRBV10-3, with D possibly being TRBD1 (5 bases). The V and J ends lost 6 bases and 6 bases respectively, with 21 bases between them. Germline assignment: CDR1 ENHRY and CDR2 SYGVKD. This CDR3 is 17 amino acids long. The CDR3 nucleotides are TGTGCCATCAGGACTAGCGGGAGTGGGGCGGGTAATTCACCCCTCCACTTT. The encoded protein is CAIRTSGSGAGNSPLHF.

This clonotype appeared a few times. This chain links TRBV2 with TRBJ1-5; unclear D gene. This CDR3 has 14 residues. V gave up 7 bases and J gave up 6 bases, with 16 bases separating them. The germline gives CDR1 SNHLY, CDR2 FYNNEI. The CDR3 spells CASTSADHSQPQHF. In DNA form, the CDR3 reads TGTGCCAGCACCTCGGCGGATCACAGTCAGCCCCAGCATTTT.

The CDR3 coding sequence is TGTGCCAGCAGCACGACAGCTAACTATGGCTACACCTTC. It is translated as CASSTTANYGYTF. The chain is built from TRBV9 and TRBJ1-2, with a tentative D call TRBD1 (5 bases). This CDR3 comprises 13 residues. The germline CDR1 and CDR2 sequences are SGDLS and YYNGEE. Trimming shortened V by 4 bases and J by 0 bases, and 7 bases separated the two germline ends.

This clonotype was found once. The chain employs TRBV24-1 and TRBJ1-5; D not certain. Germline-derived CDR1 and CDR2 are KGHDR and SFDVKD. V was trimmed by 11 bases and J by 11 bases, leaving 21 bases between them. The CDR3 runs to 13 residues. CDR3 bases: TGTGCCAGCAGACCTACAGCGAGATCGTCCCAGCATTTT. It yields the protein CASRPTARSSQHF.

This clonotype showed up just a few times. The chain combines TRBV7-9 with TRBJ2-7; D might be TRBD1 or TRBD2, each matching 5 bases. Germline V gene data show CDR1 as SEHNR and CDR2 as FQNEAQ (reference sequence). CDR3 length: 14 residues. Trimming pared 1 base from V and 3 bases from J, leaving 10 bases between. This CDR3 is CASSLDGTRYEQYF. The CDR3 DNA reads TGTGCCAGCAGCTTAGACGGGACCCGCTACGAGCAGTACTTC. The variable domain in full, completed from reference TRBV7-9 and TRBJ2-7, reads DTGVSQNPRHKITKRGQNVTFRCDPISEHNRLYWYRQTLGQGPEFLTYFQNEAQLEKSRLLSDRFSAERPKGSFSTLEIQRTEQGDSAMYLCASSLDGTRYEQYFGPGTRLTVT.

This clonotype was seen at least ten times. The rearrangement uses TRBV7-9 and TRBJ2-5; D possibly corresponds to TRBD2 (6 bases). The CDR3 sequence is 14 residues long. CDR1 and CDR2 (germline): SEHNR, FQNEAQ (reference sequence). V was trimmed by 1 base and J by 2 bases, leaving 8 bases between them. The CDR3 loop reads CASSLGTTQETQYF. CDR3 in DNA: TGTGCCAGCAGCTTAGGGACTACACAAGAGACCCAGTACTTC.

In the case of this clonotype: Since no conserved phenylalanine or tryptophan closes the CDR3, a read error is the likely cause. This chain joins TRBV7-3 and TRBJ1-1, with 7 bases identical to TRBD1. Germline V gene sequence: CDR1 SGHTA, CDR2 FQGTGA. There are 14 residues in the CDR3. The CDR3 sequence: CASSQDPTGPRAFL. In DNA form, the CDR3 reads TGCGCCAGCAGCCAAGATCCGACAGGGCCAAGAGCTTTCCTT.